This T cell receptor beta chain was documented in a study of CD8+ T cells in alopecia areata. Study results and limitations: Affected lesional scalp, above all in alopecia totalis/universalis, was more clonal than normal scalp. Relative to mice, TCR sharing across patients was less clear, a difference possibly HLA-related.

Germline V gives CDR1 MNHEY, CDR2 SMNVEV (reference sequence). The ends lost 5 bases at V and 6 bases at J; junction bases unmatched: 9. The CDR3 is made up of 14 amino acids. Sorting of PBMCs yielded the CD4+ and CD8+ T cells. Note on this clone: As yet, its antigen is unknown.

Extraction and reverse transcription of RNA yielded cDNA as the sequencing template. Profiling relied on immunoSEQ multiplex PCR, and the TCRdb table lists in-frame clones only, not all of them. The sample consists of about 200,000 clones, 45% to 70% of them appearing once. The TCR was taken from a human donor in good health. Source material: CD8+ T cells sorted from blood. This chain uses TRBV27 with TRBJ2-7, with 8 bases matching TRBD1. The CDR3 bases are TGTGCCAGCAGTCCCGGACAGGGTGGCTTCGAGCAGTACTTC. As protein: CASSPGQGGFEQYF.